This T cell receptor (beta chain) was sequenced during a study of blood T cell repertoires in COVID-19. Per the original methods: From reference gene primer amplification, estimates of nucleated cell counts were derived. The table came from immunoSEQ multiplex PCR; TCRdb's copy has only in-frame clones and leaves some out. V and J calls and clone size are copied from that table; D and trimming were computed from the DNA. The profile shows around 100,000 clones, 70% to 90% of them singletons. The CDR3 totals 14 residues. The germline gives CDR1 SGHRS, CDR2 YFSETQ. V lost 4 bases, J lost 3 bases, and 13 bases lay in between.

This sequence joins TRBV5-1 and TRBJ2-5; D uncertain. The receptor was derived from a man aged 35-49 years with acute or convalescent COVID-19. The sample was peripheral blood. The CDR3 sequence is CASSPDGLEETQYF. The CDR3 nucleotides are TGCGCCAGCAGCCCGGATGGGCTGGAAGAGACCCAGTACTTC.